The clone carrying this TCR beta chain was counted many times. The data were obtained in a study of molecular identifiers for immune sequencing clone quantification. Based on a CD8+CD4-CCR7+CD45RA+ profile, naive CD8 T cells were sorted. The CDR3 spans 16 residues. Trimming cost V 3 bases and J 4 bases; bases outside gene matches: 13. From germline, CDR1 is DFQATT and CDR2 SNEGSKA (reference sequence). TCRdb processed the PCR reads anew with MiXCR; each CDR3 protein has one entry. The profile shows under 650,000 distinct CDR3 sequences, about 20% of them singletons. V and J are TRBV20-1 and TRBJ2-7, with TRBD1 matching over 9 bases. This clonotype originated in a human donor in good health. Some libraries in this study had Jurkat cell RNA spiked in. The specimen was naive CD8+ T cells from blood, with Jurkat cell RNA spiked in. Documented subset: FACS-sorted CD8+CD4-CCR7+CD45RA+ naive T cells. The CDR3: CSASLGQGIVWYEQYF. CDR3 DNA: TGCAGTGCTAGTCTGGGACAGGGAATTGTCTGGTACGAGCAGTACTTC.